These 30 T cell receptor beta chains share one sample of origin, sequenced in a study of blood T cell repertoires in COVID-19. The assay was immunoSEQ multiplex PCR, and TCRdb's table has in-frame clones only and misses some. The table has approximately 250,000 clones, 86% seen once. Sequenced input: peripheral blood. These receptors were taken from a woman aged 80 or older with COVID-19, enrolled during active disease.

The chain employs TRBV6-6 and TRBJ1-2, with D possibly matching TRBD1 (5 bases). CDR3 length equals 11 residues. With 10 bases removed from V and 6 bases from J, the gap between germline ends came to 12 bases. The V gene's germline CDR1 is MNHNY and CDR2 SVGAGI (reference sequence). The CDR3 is CANRRGDGYTF. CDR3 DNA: TGTGCCAACCGCCGGGGGGATGGCTACACCTTC.

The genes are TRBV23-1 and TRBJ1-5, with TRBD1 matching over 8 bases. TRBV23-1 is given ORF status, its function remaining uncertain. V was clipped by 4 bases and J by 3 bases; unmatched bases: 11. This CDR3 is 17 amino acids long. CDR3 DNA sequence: TGCGCCAGCAGTCGGAAGCCCCCAGGGGGCTTCAATCAGCCCCAGCATTTT. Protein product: CASSRKPPGGFNQPQHF.

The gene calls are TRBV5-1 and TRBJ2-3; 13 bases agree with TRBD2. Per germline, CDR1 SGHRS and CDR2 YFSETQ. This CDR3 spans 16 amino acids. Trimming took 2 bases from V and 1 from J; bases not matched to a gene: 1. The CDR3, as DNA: TGCGCCAGCAGCTTTGGACTAGCGGGGGGCACAGATACGCAGTATTTT. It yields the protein CASSFGLAGGTDTQYF.

This CDR3 is CASSILAGGLSSTDTQYF. As DNA, the CDR3 is TGTGCCAGCAGCATACTAGCGGGGGGCTTATCTAGCACAGATACGCAGTATTTT. This chain uses TRBV7-2 with TRBJ2-3, with 12 bases lining up with TRBD2. The junction had 9 bases not matched to a gene; V was cut back by 5 bases and J by 0 bases. Germline V gene lookup returns CDR1 SGHTA and CDR2 FQGNSA. The CDR3 is made up of 18 amino acids. The full variable domain, rest sourced from reference TRBV7-2 and TRBJ2-3, is GAGVSQSPSNKVTEKGKDVELRCDPISGHTALYWYRQSLGQGLEFLIYFQGNSAPDKSGLPSDRFSAERTGGSVSTLTIQRTQQEDSAVYLCASSILAGGLSSTDTQYFGPGTRLTVL.

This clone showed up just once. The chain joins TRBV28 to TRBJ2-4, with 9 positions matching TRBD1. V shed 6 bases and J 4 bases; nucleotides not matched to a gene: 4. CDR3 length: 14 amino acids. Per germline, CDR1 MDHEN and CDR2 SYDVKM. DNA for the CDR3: TGTGCCAGCAGCACAGGGGGCGTAAAAAACATTCAGTACTTC. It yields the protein CASSTGGVKNIQYF.

Written as DNA, the CDR3 is TGTGCCAGTAGTATAGCGGCAGGGAAGTATGGCTACACCTTC. It encodes CASSIAAGKYGYTF. The J gene is TRBJ1-2, the V gene TRBV19; tentative D call: TRBD1 (5 bases). The CDR3 has 14 amino acids. Trimming shortened V by 1 base and J by 5 bases, and 11 bases separated the two germline ends. The germline V gene encodes CDR1 LNHDA and CDR2 SQIVND (reference sequence).

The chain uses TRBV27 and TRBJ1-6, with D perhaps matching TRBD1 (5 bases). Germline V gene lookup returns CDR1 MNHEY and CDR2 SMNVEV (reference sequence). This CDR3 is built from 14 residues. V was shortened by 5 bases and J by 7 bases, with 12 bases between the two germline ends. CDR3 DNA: TGTGCCAGCAGTCCCAGGGAGGGCAATTCACCCCTCCACTTT. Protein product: CASSPREGNSPLHF.

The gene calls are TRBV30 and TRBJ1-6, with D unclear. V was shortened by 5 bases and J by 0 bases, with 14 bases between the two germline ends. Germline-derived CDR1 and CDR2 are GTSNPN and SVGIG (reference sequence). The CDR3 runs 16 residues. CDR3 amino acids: CAWAGLLSSYNSPLHF. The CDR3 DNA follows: TGTGCCTGGGCCGGACTCCTGAGCTCCTATAATTCACCCCTCCACTTT. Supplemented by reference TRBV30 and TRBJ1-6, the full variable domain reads SQTIHQWPATLVQPVGSPLSLECTVEGTSNPNLYWYRQAAGRGLQLLFYSVGIGQISSEVPQNLSASRPQDRQFILSSKKLLLSDSGFYLCAWAGLLSSYNSPLHFGNGTRLTVT.

CDR3 coding DNA: TGTGCCAGCAGTAGGATTAGCGGCTACGAGCAGTACGTC. It translates to CASSRISGYEQYV. V and J are TRBV6-5 and TRBJ2-7; D may be TRBD2 (6 bases). V was pared by 5 bases and J by 3 bases, with 11 bases between. CDR3 length: 13 amino acids. Germline values: CDR1 MNHEY, CDR2 SVGAGI.

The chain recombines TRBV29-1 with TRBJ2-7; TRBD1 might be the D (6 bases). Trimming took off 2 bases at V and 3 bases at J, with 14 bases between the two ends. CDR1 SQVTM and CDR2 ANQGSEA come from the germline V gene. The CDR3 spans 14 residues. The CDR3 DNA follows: TGCAGCGTTGAACTGCAGGGGTCAAACTACGAGCAGTACTTC. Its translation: CSVELQGSNYEQYF.

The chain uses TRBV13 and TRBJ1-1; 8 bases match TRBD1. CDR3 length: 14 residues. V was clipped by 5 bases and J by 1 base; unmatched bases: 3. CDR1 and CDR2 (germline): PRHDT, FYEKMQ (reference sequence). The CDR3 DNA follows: TGTGCCAGCAGCATTGACAGGGGGAACACTGAAGCTTTCTTT. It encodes CASSIDRGNTEAFF.

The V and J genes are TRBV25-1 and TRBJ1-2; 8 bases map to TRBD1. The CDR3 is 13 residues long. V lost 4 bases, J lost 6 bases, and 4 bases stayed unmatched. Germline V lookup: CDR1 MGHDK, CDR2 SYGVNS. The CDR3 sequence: CASSGTGRHGYTF. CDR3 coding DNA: TGTGCCAGCAGTGGGACAGGGAGGCATGGCTACACCTTC.

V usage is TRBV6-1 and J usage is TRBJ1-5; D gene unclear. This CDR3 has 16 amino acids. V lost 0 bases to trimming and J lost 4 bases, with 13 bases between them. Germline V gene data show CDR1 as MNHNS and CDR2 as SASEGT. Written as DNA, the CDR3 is TGTGCCAGCAGTGAAGCCGTGGCAGTTCCTAATCAGCCCCAGCATTTT. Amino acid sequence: CASSEAVAVPNQPQHF.

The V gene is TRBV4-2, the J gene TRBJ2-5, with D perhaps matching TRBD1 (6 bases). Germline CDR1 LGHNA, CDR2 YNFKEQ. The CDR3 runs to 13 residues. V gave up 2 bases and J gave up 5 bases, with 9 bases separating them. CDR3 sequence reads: CASSQSQGETQYF. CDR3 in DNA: TGTGCCAGCAGCCAATCCCAGGGGGAGACCCAGTACTTC.

The CDR3 nucleotides read TGTGCCACCAGTTTCGGAGGGTCAGATACGCAGTATTTT. This codes for CATSFGGSDTQYF. This chain joins TRBV24-1 and TRBJ2-3; weak D call: TRBD2 (6 bases). Germline V gene data show CDR1 as KGHDR and CDR2 as SFDVKD. The CDR3 consists of 13 residues. V was shortened by 6 bases and J by 4 bases, with 10 bases between the two germline ends.

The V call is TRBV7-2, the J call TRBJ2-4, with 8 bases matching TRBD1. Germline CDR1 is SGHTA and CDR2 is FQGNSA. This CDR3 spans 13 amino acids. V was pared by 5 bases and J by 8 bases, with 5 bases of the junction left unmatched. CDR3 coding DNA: TGTGCCAGCAGCCCACAGGGGGTGGACATTCAGTACTTC. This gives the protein CASSPQGVDIQYF.

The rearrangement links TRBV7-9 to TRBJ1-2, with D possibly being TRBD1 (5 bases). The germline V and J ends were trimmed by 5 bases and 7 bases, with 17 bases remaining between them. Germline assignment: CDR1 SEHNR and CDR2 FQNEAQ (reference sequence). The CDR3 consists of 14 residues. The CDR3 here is CASSGDLWEGGYTF. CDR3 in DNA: TGTGCCAGCAGCGGGGACCTCTGGGAGGGTGGCTACACCTTC.

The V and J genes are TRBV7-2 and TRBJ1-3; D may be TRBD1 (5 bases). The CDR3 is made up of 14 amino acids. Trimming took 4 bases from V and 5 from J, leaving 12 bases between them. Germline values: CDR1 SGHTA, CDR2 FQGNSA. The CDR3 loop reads CASSWAGERNTIYF. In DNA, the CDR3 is TGTGCCAGCAGCTGGGCGGGGGAAAGAAACACCATATATTTT.

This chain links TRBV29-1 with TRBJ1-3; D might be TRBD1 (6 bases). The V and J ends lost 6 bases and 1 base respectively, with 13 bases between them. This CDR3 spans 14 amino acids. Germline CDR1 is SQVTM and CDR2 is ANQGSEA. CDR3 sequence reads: CSVLRGSSGNTIYF. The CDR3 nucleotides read TGCAGCGTCCTCAGGGGTTCTTCTGGAAACACCATATATTTT.

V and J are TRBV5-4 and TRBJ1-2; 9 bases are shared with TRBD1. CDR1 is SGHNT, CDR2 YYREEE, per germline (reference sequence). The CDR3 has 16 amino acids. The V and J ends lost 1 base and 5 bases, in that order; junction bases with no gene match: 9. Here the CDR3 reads CASSLTRQGGPYGYTF. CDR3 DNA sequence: TGTGCCAGCAGCTTGACTCGACAGGGGGGACCTTATGGCTACACCTTC. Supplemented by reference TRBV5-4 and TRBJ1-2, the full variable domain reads ETGVTQSPTHLIKTRGQQVTLRCSSQSGHNTVSWYQQALGQGPQFIFQYYREEENGRGNFPPRFSGLQFPNYSSELNVNALELDDSALYLCASSLTRQGGPYGYTFGSGTRLTVV.

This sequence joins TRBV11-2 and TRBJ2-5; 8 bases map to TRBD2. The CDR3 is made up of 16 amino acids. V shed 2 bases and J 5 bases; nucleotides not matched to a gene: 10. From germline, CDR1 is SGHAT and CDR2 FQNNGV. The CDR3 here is CASSLRGGGPWETQYF. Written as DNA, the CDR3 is TGTGCCAGCAGCTTACGCGGCGGGGGGCCGTGGGAGACCCAGTACTTC.

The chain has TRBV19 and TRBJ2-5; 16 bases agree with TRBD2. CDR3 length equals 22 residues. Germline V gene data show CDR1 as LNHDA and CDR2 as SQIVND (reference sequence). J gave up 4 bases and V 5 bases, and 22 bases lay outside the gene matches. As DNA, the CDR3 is TGTGCCAGTAGTTCAAGGGGACTAGCGGGGGGGAGAGAAATCTCACAGGGAGAGACCCAGTACTTC. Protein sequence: CASSSRGLAGGREISQGETQYF.

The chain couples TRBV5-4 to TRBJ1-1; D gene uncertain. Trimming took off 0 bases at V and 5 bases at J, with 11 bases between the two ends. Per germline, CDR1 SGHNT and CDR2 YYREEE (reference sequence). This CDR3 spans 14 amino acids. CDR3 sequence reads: CASSLEQTVTEAFF. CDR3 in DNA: TGTGCCAGCAGCTTGGAGCAAACGGTTACTGAAGCTTTCTTT.

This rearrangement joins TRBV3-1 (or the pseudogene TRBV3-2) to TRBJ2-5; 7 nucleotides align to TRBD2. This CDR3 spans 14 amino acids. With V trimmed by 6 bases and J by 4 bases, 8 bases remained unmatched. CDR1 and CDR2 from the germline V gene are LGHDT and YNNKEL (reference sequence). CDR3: CASRGLAGVETQYF. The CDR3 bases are TGTGCCAGCAGGGGTCTGGCGGGGGTAGAGACCCAGTACTTC.

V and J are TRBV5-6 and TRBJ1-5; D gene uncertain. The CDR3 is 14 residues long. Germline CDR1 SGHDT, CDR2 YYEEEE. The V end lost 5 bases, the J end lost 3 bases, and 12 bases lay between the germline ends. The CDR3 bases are TGTGCCAGCAGTTCCGTCGACAACAATCAGCCCCAGCATTTT. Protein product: CASSSVDNNQPQHF.

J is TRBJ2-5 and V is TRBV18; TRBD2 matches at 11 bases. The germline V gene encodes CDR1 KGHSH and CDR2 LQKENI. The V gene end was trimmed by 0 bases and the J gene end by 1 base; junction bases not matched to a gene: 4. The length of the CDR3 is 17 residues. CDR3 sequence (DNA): TGTGCCAGCTCACCACCTACGACTAGCGGGGCCCAAGAGACCCAGTACTTC. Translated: CASSPPTTSGAQETQYF.

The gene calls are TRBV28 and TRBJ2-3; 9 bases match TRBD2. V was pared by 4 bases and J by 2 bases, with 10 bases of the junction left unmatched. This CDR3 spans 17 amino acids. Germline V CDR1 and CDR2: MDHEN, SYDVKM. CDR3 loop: CASSSSGTSSYTDTQYF. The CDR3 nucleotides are TGTGCCAGCAGTTCATCCGGGACTAGCAGCTACACAGATACGCAGTATTTT. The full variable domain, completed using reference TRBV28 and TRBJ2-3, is DVKVTQSSRYLVKRTGEKVFLECVQDMDHENMFWYRQDPGLGLRLIYFSYDVKMKEKGDIPEGYSVSREKKERFSLILESASTNQTSMYLCASSSSGTSSYTDTQYFGPGTRLTVL.

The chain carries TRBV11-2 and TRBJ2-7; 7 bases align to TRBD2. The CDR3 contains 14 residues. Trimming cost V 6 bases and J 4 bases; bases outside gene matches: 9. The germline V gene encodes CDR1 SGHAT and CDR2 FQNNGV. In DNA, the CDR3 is TGTGCCAGCAGTTTGACGGACGGGAGGTACGAGCAGTACGTC. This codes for CASSLTDGRYEQYV.

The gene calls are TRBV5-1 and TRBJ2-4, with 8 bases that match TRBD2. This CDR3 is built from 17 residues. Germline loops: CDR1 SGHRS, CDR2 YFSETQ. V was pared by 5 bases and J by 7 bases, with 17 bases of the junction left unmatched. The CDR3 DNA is TGCGCCAGCAGTTCTGGGGCGGCGGGGGGCCGGAGGAACATTCAGTACTTC. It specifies CASSSGAAGGRRNIQYF.

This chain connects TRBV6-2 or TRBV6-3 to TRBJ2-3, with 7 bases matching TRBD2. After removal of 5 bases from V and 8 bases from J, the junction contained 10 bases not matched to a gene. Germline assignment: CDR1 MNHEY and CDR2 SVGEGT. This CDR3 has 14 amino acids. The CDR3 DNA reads TGTGCCAGCAGTCTAGCGGCGAACTATCCTACGCAGTATTTT. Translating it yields CASSLAANYPTQYF.